The entry below gives a single TCR beta chain sequence along with its context. Its specific antigen is unknown. The input lacks base qualities; no much larger clone sits a single base away. TCRbeta CDR3 regions were amplified from genomic DNA by means of the immunoSEQ Assay, a bias-controlled multiplex PCR. On the study's bioinformatics: Within the assay, amplification of reference gene primers was used to estimate how many nucleated cells each sample contained. To quantify the absolute abundance of each unique TCRbeta CDR3 rearrangement, sequence reads were collapsed and filtered. For each sample, productive Simpson clonality was calculated as the square root of Simpson's diversity index across productive rearrangements. TCRdb obtained this table from immuneACCESS and retained in-frame rearrangements with V and J assigned. These tables miss some clones; where compared with another copy, unresolved V genes account for less than half of the shortfall, and the remainder is unexplained. The D gene and trimming were derived from the DNA, and the V and J assignments and clone size from that table. The sample yields 84,000 or so clones; 70% to 80% were counted once. Under 55% of the sample is held by the ten biggest clonotypes.

This entry comes from a study of blood T cell repertoires in COVID-19 (dated by TCRdb to about 2020). As for the study more broadly: Collaborator samples came from the United States, Italy and Spain and covered acute and convalescent phases of COVID-19. HLA class I and class II types, where available, came from metadata supplied by the sample provider rather than from assay-based typing. Nearly every sample came with metadata listing a de-identified subject ID, COVID-19 status, age in years and sex. The dataset comprised deeply sampled blood TCRbeta repertoires from subjects exposed to, actively infected with, or recovered from COVID-19. The prospective study material was composed of cDNA or gDNA derived from T cells, B-cell-depleted T cells, or PBMCs. A freely available public database, intended as a resource for researchers studying the immune response to SARS-CoV-2, is where the repertoires were released. Samples came from the ongoing ImmuneRACE study (first 160 participants) plus 1,254 subjects from 6 global collaborators.

What the authors observed across the whole study: The quantity of clinical and demographic metadata differed by source and by participant and was supplied without curation.

A distance of 20 bases separates the germline ends of V and J, which lose 2 bases and 8 bases respectively. CDR3 length: 15 amino acids, cysteine to phenylalanine. Left in the record is the CDR3 DNA by itself, 45 bases read in frame from the first base. The germline V gene sets CDR1 to SGHDT and CDR2 to YYEEEE. Whole blood was collected in K2EDTA tubes by collaborating institutions according to the institutions' own protocols. For TCRbeta analysis, collaborators shipped samples as frozen whole blood, isolated PBMCs, or DNA extracted from either of those sample types. The sequencing sample was made of peripheral blood. This TCR derives from a human donor in a cohort sampled during active COVID-19. The V and J segments used are TRBV5-6 and TRBJ2-7; the D gene is possibly TRBD1, with 5 bases matching. The DNA is TGTGCCAGCAGCTTCTACGGACACACACCTACTCAGCAGTACTTC. This yields the protein CASSFYGHTPTQQYF.